A single sample gave rise to the 25 T cell receptor beta chains below, sequenced in a study of blood T cell repertoires in COVID-19. Clones were sequenced by immunoSEQ multiplex PCR, and TCRdb holds only the in-frame ones, with some missing. Found here are 200,000 to 250,000 clones, just over 90% of them singletons; the top ten hold approximately 2%. The sequenced material came from PBMCs or T cells enriched from blood (not recorded which). The receptors were sampled from a woman aged 18 to 35 who had recovered from COVID-19.

The rearrangement links TRBV7-3 to TRBJ1-1; D call uncertain. The CDR3 sequence is 13 residues long. Per the germline V gene, CDR1 is SGHTA and CDR2 is FQGTGA. Trimming took off 5 bases at V and 3 bases at J, with 10 bases between the two ends. The CDR3 DNA reads TGTGCCAGCAGCCTCCGACGGGACACTGAAGCTTTCTTT. Translating it yields CASSLRRDTEAFF. The whole variable domain, remainder taken from reference TRBV7-3 and TRBJ1-1, is GAGVSQTPSNKVTEKGKYVELRCDPISGHTALYWYRQSLGQGPEFLIYFQGTGAADDSGLPNDRFFAVRPEGSVSTLKIQRTERGDSAVYLCASSLRRDTEAFFGQGTRLTVV.

The chain couples TRBV10-3 to TRBJ1-1; 9 nucleotides match TRBD1. CDR3 length: 15 residues. The trim removed 7 bases at V and 3 bases at J, leaving 9 bases unmatched. Per the germline V gene, CDR1 is ENHRY and CDR2 is SYGVKD. The CDR3 DNA reads as TGTGCCATCATTCGGGACAGGGTTGAGTACACTGAAGCTTTCTTT. Translating it yields CAIIRDRVEYTEAFF.

In DNA, the CDR3 is TGTGCCAGCAGCCCCCTCCCGGGCGGGGGCTACACCTTC. Protein product: CASSPLPGGGYTF. The genes are TRBV3-1 (or the pseudogene TRBV3-2) and TRBJ1-2; D unclear. Germline V lookup: CDR1 LGHDT, CDR2 YNNKEL (reference sequence). Trimming removed 4 bases at V and 8 bases at J, with 14 bases between. The CDR3 has 13 residues.

This clone was picked up a small number of times. This chain uses TRBV5-4 with TRBJ1-1; D is ambiguous. Germline lookup yields CDR1 SGHNT and CDR2 YYREEE (reference sequence). Between the trimmed V and J ends, which lost 7 bases and 0 bases, there was a span of 22 bases. The CDR3 spans 17 residues. CDR3 sequence: CASASGGPGSLNTEAFF. The CDR3 DNA reads TGTGCCAGCGCCTCAGGCGGGCCAGGAAGCCTGAACACTGAAGCTTTCTTT.

This chain joins TRBV28 and TRBJ2-7; TRBD2 might be the D (6 bases). V lost 8 bases and J lost 1, with 18 bases in between. Germline V CDR1 and CDR2: MDHEN, SYDVKM. The CDR3 has 15 residues. CDR3 DNA sequence: TGTGCCAGCGGAGCGTCTAGCGTTGAATCCTACGAGCAGTACTTC. Its translation: CASGASSVESYEQYF. Combining the CDR3 with reference TRBV28 and TRBJ2-7 gives the whole variable domain DVKVTQSSRYLVKRTGEKVFLECVQDMDHENMFWYRQDPGLGLRLIYFSYDVKMKEKGDIPEGYSVSREKKERFSLILESASTNQTSMYLCASGASSVESYEQYFGPGTRLTVT.

CDR3 residues: CASSPTLVEQFF. CDR3 in DNA: TGTGCCAGCAGCCCGACGCTAGTGGAGCAGTTCTTC. This chain connects TRBV11-2 to TRBJ2-1; no clear D. The ends were cut back, 5 bases at V and 10 bases at J, with 12 bases in the middle. Germline V gene sequence: CDR1 SGHAT, CDR2 FQNNGV. CDR3 size: 12 residues.

This clone was seen just once. The chain is built from TRBV5-1 and TRBJ2-1, with TRBD1 matching 9 bases. The junction had 5 bases not matched to a gene; V was cut back by 2 bases and J by 5 bases. CDR3 length: 15 residues. The V gene's germline CDR1 is SGHRS and CDR2 YFSETQ. The CDR3 coding sequence is TGCGCCAGCAGCTTATGGGACAGGGTCAACAATGAGCAGTTCTTC. Amino acids: CASSLWDRVNNEQFF.

The rearrangement uses TRBV3-1 (or the pseudogene TRBV3-2) and TRBJ2-7; D remains ambiguous. CDR1 is LGHDT and CDR2 is YNNKEL in the germline V gene (reference sequence). The CDR3 consists of 12 residues. V lost 2 bases and J 5 bases, leaving 7 bases between the germline ends. For the CDR3, the DNA is TGTGCCAGCAGCCAAACAGAAAACGAGCAGTACTTC. Translated: CASSQTENEQYF.

V and J are TRBV18 and TRBJ1-1; D is perhaps TRBD1 (6 bases). V was cut by 4 bases and J by 1 base, with 19 bases left in between. The CDR3 sequence is 17 residues long. Germline assignment: CDR1 KGHSH and CDR2 LQKENI. The CDR3 region has the DNA TGTGCCAGCTCACGGGGCCTAAAGGACAGTTGGAACACTGAAGCTTTCTTT. Translated: CASSRGLKDSWNTEAFF.

The CDR3 region is CASSPRQVVNQPQHF. Here the CDR3 DNA reads TGTGCCAGTAGCCCTCGGCAGGTTGTGAATCAGCCCCAGCATTTT. This chain links TRBV19 with TRBJ1-5, with no clear D. CDR1 and CDR2 (germline): LNHDA, SQIVND (reference sequence). The CDR3 sequence is 15 residues long. Between the trimmed V and J ends, which lost 6 bases and 4 bases, there was a span of 16 bases. Full variable domain (rest looked up from reference TRBV19 and TRBJ1-5): DGGITQSPKYLFRKEGQNVTLSCEQNLNHDAMYWYRQDPGQGLRLIYYSQIVNDFQKGDIAEGYSVSREKKESFPLTVTSAQKNPTAFYLCASSPRQVVNQPQHFGDGTRLSIL.

The rearrangement uses TRBV10-3 and TRBJ1-2, with 9 positions matching TRBD1. The CDR3 has 14 amino acids. In germline, CDR1 is ENHRY, CDR2 SYGVKD. J lost 8 bases, V lost 4 bases, and 8 bases had no gene match. CDR3 sequence reads: CAISGQQGAHGYTF. For the CDR3, the DNA is TGTGCCATCAGTGGTCAACAGGGGGCGCACGGCTACACCTTC.

V and J are TRBV11-2 and TRBJ2-3; TRBD2 agrees at 7 bases. Looked up from germline, CDR1 is SGHAT and CDR2 is FQNNGV. The CDR3 has 16 amino acids. J gave up 2 bases and V 1 base, and 6 bases lay outside the gene matches. CDR3 protein: CASSLGPSGTTDTQYF. The CDR3 nucleotides read TGTGCCAGCAGCTTAGGGCCTAGCGGCACCACAGATACGCAGTATTTT. Full variable domain (missing parts from reference TRBV11-2 and TRBJ2-3): EAGVAQSPRYKIIEKRQSVAFWCNPISGHATLYWYQQILGQGPKLLIQFQNNGVVDDSQLPKDRFSAERLKGVDSTLKIQPAKLEDSAVYLCASSLGPSGTTDTQYFGPGTRLTVL.

This clone was observed a single time. The chain combines TRBV5-1 with TRBJ2-7, with 11 bases that match TRBD2. The CDR3 is 14 residues long. V lost 3 bases to trimming and J lost 7 bases; unmatched junction nucleotides: 6. Germline CDR1 reads SGHRS; CDR2 reads YFSETQ. The CDR3 reads CASSYASGRREQYF. CDR3 bases: TGCGCCAGCAGCTACGCTAGCGGGAGGAGGGAGCAGTACTTC.

The chain joins TRBV4-1 to TRBJ2-7; D gene uncertain. Germline lookup yields CDR1 MGHRA and CDR2 YSYEKL. V lost 4 bases and J 1 base, leaving 11 bases between the germline ends. This CDR3 has 14 residues. CDR3 in DNA: TGCGCCAGCAGCCCATCTGCACTTTCCTACGAGCAGTACTTC. Its translation is CASSPSALSYEQYF.

The chain links TRBV5-6 to TRBJ2-7, with 7 bases aligning to TRBD1. CDR3 length equals 14 residues. Germline CDR1 reads SGHDT; CDR2 reads YYEEEE. The J segment lost 0 bases and the V segment lost 4 bases, leaving 4 bases of the junction unmatched. The CDR3 DNA sequence: TGTGCCAGCAGCAAGGGGACAGCCTCCTACGAGCAGTACTTC. This codes for CASSKGTASYEQYF. The variable domain in full, completed from reference TRBV5-6 and TRBJ2-7, reads DAGVTQSPTHLIKTRGQQVTLRCSPKSGHDTVSWYQQALGQGPQFIFQYYEEEERQRGNFPDRFSGHQFPNYSSELNVNALLLGDSALYLCASSKGTASYEQYFGPGTRLTVT.

V gene TRBV12-5 combines with J gene TRBJ2-3, with D possibly matching TRBD1 (8 bases). The V end was cut by 1 base, the J end by 4 bases, with 21 bases between. Germline V CDR1 and CDR2: LGHNT, FRNRAP. The CDR3 is 18 amino acids. CDR3 sequence: CASGLAPKTGGEPDTQYF. CDR3 DNA: TGTGCTAGTGGTTTGGCACCCAAAACAGGGGGGGAACCAGATACGCAGTATTTT.

The V gene is TRBV28, the J gene TRBJ2-7; D possibly corresponds to TRBD2 (7 bases). The CDR3 runs 14 residues. Between the trimmed V and J ends, which lost 1 base and 4 bases, there was a span of 11 bases. Germline-derived CDR1 and CDR2 are MDHEN and SYDVKM. CDR3 DNA: TGTGCCAGCAGTTTATCGGGGGGCAGGTACGAGCAGTACTTC. It yields the protein CASSLSGGRYEQYF.

The V gene is TRBV21-1, the J gene TRBJ2-1; the DNA was not used to check the table's D call, TRBD2. TRBV21-1 is marked as a pseudogene. This CDR3 has 21 amino acids. The CDR3 bases are TGTGCCAGCAGCAAAGTCCTAAACTGGACTAGCGGGGTTGTTTATCACAATGAGCAGTTCTTC. Its translation is CASSKVLNWTSGVVYHNEQFF.

CDR3 amino acids: CASGAVYSNQPQHF. Written as DNA, the CDR3 is TGTGCCAGCGGGGCAGTCTATAGCAATCAGCCCCAGCATTTT. J is TRBJ1-5 and V is TRBV6-5; D is perhaps TRBD1 (5 bases). This CDR3 contains 14 residues. Germline V gives CDR1 MNHEY, CDR2 SVGAGI. V lost 8 bases and J lost 0, with 11 bases in between.

This rearrangement joins TRBV7-2 to TRBJ1-2, with D unclear. The germline V gene has CDR1 SGHTA and CDR2 FQGNSA. The CDR3 totals 13 residues. Trimming removed 1 base at V and 8 bases at J, with 11 bases between. The CDR3 DNA reads as TGTGCCAGCAGCTTAGGTCCGGGGTCAGGCTACACCTTC. Encoded protein: CASSLGPGSGYTF.

V and J are TRBV19 and TRBJ2-2; D gene uncertain. The V end was cut by 10 bases, the J end by 1 base, with 19 bases between. The CDR3 has 16 amino acids. Germline CDR1 LNHDA, CDR2 SQIVND (reference sequence). DNA for the CDR3: TGTGCCATCTCCGGCACTCCCTCAGGGAACACCGGGGAGCTGTTTTTT. Translated, it gives CAISGTPSGNTGELFF.

This clone was observed a handful of times. The chain uses TRBV27 and TRBJ2-3; 10 nucleotides agree with TRBD1. V shed 3 bases, J shed 0 bases, and the junction held 9 bases outside the gene matches. The CDR3 sequence is 18 residues long. Germline assignment: CDR1 MNHEY and CDR2 SMNVEV (reference sequence). This CDR3 is CASSFWNWGQGSTDTQYF. The DNA of the CDR3 is TGTGCCAGCAGTTTTTGGAACTGGGGACAGGGGAGCACAGATACGCAGTATTTT.

This chain connects TRBV7-9 to TRBJ1-4; maybe TRBD1 (6 bases). This CDR3 is 12 amino acids long. Germline assignment: CDR1 SEHNR and CDR2 FQNEAQ (reference sequence). Trimming took 4 bases from V and 11 from J, leaving 11 bases between them. CDR3 bases: TGTGCCAGCAGCTACAGGGCCGGGAAACTGTTTTTT. Its translation: CASSYRAGKLFF.

This clone was recorded a few times. The J gene is TRBJ1-2, the V gene TRBV7-2, with 7 bases fitting TRBD1. CDR3 size: 16 residues. Germline V gene lookup returns CDR1 SGHTA and CDR2 FQGNSA. With V trimmed by 4 bases and J by 5 bases, 13 bases remained unmatched. This chain's CDR3 is CASSSSGTVPSYGYTF. The DNA of the CDR3 is TGTGCCAGCAGCTCCTCCGGGACAGTGCCTAGTTATGGCTACACCTTC.

The V call is TRBV6-5, the J call TRBJ1-2; TRBD1 matches at 7 bases. This CDR3 is built from 15 residues. Looked up from germline, CDR1 is MNHEY and CDR2 is SVGAGI. The trim removed 6 bases at V and 4 bases at J, leaving 11 bases unmatched. The CDR3 nucleotides are TGTGCCAGCAGGGCCAACAGGGGCTTACTCTATGGCTACACCTTC. Translation gives CASRANRGLLYGYTF.